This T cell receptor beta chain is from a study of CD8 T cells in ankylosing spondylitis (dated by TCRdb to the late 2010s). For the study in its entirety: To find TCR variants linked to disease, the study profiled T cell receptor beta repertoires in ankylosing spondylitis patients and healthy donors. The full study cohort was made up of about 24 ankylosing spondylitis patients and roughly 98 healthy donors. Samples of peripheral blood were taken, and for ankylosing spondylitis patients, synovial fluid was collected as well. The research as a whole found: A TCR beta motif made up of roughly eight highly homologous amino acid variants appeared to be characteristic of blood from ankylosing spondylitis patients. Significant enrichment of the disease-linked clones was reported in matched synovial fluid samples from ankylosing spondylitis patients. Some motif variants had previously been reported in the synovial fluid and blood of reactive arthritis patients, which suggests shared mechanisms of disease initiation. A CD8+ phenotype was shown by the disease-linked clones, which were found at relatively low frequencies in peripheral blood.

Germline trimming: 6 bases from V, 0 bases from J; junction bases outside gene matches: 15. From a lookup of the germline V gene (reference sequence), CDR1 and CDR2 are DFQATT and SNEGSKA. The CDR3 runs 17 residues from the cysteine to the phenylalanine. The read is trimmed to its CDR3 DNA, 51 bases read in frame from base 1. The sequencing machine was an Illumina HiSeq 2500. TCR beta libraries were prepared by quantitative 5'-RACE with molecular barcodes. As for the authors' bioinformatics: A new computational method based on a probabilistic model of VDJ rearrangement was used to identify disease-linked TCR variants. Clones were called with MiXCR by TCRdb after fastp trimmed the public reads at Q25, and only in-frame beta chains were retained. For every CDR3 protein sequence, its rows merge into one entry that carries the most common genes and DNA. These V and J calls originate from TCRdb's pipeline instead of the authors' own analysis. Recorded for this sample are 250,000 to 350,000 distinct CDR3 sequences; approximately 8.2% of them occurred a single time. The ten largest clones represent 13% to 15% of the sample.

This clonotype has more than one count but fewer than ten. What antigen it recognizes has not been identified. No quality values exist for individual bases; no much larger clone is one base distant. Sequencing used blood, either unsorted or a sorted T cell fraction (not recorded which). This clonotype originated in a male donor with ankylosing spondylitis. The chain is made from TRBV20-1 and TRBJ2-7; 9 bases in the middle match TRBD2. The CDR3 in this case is CSARDKLAGASSYEQYF. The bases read TGCAGTGCAAGGGACAAATTAGCGGGAGCGAGCTCCTACGAGCAGTACTTC.